Here is one T cell receptor beta chain with its context. Antigen unknown. The PCR contained 60 Vbeta and 13 Jbeta primers. This table comes from immunoSEQ multiplex PCR, and its TCRdb copy is limited to in-frame clones, with some not included. The sample carries roughly 67,000 clones, around three quarters recorded once. The sample comes from a study of cytomegalovirus exposure and HLA in healthy donors. Looking at the study overall: Of 300 to 500 genotyped donors, roughly 80% grouped in the Caucasian-associated ancestry cluster. Study results and caveats: TCR sequences were mostly rare, though some public TCRs occurred in many donors.

Donors had nominal health at sampling but likely had unrecorded immune exposures. Germline loops: CDR1 SGHNT, CDR2 YYREEE (reference sequence). V lost 4 bases, J lost 2 bases, and 16 bases lay in between. The CDR3 runs 15 residues. This receptor was obtained from a man aged 55-75 years in good health and CMV-seropositive. The sequencing sample was made of PBMCs. The chain is built from TRBV5-4 and TRBJ2-7; a weak D match, TRBD1 (5 bases). The DNA of the CDR3 is TGTGCCAGCAGCCTGACGACAGAGTTAACCTACGAGCAGTACTTC. Translating it yields CASSLTTELTYEQYF. Together with reference TRBV5-4 and TRBJ2-7, the CDR3 gives the full variable domain: ETGVTQSPTHLIKTRGQQVTLRCSSQSGHNTVSWYQQALGQGPQFIFQYYREEENGRGNFPPRFSGLQFPNYSSELNVNALELDDSALYLCASSLTTELTYEQYFGPGTRLTVT.